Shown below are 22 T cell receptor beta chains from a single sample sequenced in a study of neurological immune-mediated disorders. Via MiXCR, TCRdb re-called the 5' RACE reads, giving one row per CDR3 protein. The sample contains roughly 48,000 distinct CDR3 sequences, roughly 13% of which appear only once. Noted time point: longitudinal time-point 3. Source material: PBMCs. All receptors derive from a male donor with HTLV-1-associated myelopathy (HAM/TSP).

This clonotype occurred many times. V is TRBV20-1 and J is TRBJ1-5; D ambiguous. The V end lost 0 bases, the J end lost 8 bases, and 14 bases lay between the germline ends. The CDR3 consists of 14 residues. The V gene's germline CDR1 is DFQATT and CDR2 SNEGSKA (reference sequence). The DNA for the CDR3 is TGCAGTGCTAGAGATATCAGGAGGGTTAAGCCCCAGCATTTT. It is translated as CSARDIRRVKPQHF.

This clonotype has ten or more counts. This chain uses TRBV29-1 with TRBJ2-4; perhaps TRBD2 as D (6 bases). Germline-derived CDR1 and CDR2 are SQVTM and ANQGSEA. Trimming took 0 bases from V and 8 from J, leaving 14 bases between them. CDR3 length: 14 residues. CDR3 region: CSVEDLIRRDIQYF. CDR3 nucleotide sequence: TGCAGCGTTGAAGATTTAATCCGGAGGGACATTCAGTACTTC.

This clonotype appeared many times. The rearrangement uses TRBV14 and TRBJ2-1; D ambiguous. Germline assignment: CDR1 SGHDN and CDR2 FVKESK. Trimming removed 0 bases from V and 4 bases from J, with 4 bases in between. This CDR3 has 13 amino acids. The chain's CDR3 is CASSQDWYNEQFF. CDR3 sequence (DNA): TGTGCCAGCAGCCAAGATTGGTACAATGAGCAGTTCTTC. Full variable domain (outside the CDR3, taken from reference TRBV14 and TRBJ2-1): EAGVTQFPSHSVIEKGQTVTLRCDPISGHDNLYWYRRVMGKEIKFLLHFVKESKQDESGMPNNRFLAERTGGTYSTLKVQPAELEDSGVYFCASSQDWYNEQFFGPGTRLTVL.

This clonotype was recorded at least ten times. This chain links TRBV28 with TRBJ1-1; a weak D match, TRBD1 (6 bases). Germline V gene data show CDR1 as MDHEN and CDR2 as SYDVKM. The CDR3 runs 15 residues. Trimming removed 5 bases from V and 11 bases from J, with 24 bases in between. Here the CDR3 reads CASSTPPRGLGRAFF. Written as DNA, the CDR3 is TGTGCCAGCAGTACCCCGCCCCGGGGGCTCGGCCGGGCTTTCTTT.

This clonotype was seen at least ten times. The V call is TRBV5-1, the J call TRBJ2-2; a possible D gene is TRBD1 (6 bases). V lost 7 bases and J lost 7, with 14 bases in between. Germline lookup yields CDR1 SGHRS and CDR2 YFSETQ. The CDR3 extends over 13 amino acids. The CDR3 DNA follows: TGCGCCAGCGCCCTTAAGGGGGACGGGGAGCTGTTTTTT. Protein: CASALKGDGELFF.

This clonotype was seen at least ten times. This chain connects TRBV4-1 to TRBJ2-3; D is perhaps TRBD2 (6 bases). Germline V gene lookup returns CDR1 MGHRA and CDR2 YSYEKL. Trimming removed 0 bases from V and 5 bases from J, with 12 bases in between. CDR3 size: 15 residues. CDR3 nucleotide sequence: TGCGCCAGCAGCCAAGATCTCGTCGGGGGAGATACGCAGTATTTT. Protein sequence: CASSQDLVGGDTQYF.

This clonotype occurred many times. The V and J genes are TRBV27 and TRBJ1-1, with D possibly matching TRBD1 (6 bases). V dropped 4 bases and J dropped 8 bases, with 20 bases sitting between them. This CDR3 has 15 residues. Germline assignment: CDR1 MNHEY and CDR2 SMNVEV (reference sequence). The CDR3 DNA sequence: TGTGCCAGCAGTTCGCAGGGGCGAGGTTGGTCCGAAGCTTTCTTT. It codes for CASSSQGRGWSEAFF.

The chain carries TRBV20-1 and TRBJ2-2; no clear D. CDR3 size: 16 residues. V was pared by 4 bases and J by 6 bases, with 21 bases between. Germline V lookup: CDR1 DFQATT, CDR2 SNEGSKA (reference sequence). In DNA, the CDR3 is TGCAGTGCTAACCCAAGAGATCTAGTTATTTCCGGGGAGCTGTTTTTT. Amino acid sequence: CSANPRDLVISGELFF.

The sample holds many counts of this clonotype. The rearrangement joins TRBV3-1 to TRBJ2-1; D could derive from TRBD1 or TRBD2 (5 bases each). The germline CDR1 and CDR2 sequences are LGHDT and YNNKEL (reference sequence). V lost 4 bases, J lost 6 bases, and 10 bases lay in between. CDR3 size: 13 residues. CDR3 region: CASSPRDANEQFF. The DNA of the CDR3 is TGTGCCAGCAGCCCACGGGACGCCAATGAGCAGTTCTTC.

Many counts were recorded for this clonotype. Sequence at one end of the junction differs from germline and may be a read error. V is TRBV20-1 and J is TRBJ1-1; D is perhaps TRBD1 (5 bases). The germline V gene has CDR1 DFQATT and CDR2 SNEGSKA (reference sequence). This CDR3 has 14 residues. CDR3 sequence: CSAPLRGTNAEAFF. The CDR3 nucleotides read TGCAGTGCCCCTCTTCGTGGGACGAACGCTGAAGCTTTCTTT.

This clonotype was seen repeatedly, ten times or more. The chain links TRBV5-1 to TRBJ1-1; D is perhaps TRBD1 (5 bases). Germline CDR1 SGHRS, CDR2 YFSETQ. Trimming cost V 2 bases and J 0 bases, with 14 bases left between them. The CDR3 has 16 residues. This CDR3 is CASSLQSGVMNTEAFF. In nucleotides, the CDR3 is TGCGCCAGCAGCTTACAATCGGGGGTCATGAACACTGAAGCTTTCTTT.

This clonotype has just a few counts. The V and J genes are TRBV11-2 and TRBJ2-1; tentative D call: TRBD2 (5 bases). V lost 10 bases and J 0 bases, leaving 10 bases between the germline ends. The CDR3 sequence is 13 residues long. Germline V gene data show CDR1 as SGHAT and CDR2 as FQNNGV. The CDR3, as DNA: TGTGCCACCGCCGGGGACTCCTACAATGAGCAGTTCTTC. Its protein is CATAGDSYNEQFF. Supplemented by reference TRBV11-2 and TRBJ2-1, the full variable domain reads EAGVAQSPRYKIIEKRQSVAFWCNPISGHATLYWYQQILGQGPKLLIQFQNNGVVDDSQLPKDRFSAERLKGVDSTLKIQPAKLEDSAVYLCATAGDSYNEQFFGPGTRLTVL.

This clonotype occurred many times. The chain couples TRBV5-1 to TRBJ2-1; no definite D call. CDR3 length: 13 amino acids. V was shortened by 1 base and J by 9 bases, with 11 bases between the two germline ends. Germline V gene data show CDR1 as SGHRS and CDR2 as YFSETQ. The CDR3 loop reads CASSLTLWGEQFF. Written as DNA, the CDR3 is TGCGCCAGCAGCTTGACCCTGTGGGGTGAGCAGTTCTTC.

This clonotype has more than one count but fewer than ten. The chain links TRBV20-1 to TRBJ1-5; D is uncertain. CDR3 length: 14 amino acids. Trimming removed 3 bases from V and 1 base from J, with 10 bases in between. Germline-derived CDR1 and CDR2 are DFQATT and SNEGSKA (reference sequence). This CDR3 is CSARRAGSNQPQHF. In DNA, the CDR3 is TGCAGTGCTAGGCGGGCGGGAAGCAATCAGCCCCAGCATTTT.

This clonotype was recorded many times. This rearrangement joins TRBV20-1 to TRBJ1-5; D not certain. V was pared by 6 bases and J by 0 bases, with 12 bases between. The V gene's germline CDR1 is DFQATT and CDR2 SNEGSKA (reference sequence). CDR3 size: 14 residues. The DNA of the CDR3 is TGCAGTGCCAGTCGGGAAAGTAGCAATCAGCCCCAGCATTTT. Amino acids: CSASRESSNQPQHF.

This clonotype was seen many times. The CDR3 DNA sequence: TGCGCCAGCAGCGGGGAGACAGGTTTGAACACTGAAGCTTTCTTT. Its translation is CASSGETGLNTEAFF. V usage is TRBV5-1 and J usage is TRBJ1-1; D may be TRBD1 (6 bases). The germline V and J ends were trimmed by 4 bases and 0 bases, with 13 bases remaining between them. This CDR3 contains 15 residues. Germline loops: CDR1 SGHRS, CDR2 YFSETQ.

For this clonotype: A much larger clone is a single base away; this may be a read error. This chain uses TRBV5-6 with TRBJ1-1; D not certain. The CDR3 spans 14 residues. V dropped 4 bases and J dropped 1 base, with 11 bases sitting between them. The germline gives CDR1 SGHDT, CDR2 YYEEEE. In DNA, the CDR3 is TGTGCCAGCAGCCTCACCTTAACGAACACTGAAGCTTTCTTT. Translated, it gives CASSLTLTNTEAFF.

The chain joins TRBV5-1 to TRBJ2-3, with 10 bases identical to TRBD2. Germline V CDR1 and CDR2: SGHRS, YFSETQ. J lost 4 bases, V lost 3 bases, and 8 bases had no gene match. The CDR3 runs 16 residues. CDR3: CASSSLAGRQADTQYF. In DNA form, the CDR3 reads TGCGCCAGCAGCTCACTAGCGGGGAGACAGGCAGATACGCAGTATTTT.

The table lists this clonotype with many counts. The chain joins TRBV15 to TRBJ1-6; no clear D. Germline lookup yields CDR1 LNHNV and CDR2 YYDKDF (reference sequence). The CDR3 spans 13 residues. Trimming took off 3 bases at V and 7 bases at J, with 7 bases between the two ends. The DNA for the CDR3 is TGTGCCACCAGCAGCAGGTGGAATTCACCCCTCCACTTT. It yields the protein CATSSRWNSPLHF.

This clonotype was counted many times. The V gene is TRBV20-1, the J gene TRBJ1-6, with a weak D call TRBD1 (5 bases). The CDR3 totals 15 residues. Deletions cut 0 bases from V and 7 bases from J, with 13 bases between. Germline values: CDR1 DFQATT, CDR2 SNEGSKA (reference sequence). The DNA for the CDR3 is TGCAGTGCTAGAGATACAAGACGGGGGAATTCACCCCTCCACTTT. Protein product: CSARDTRRGNSPLHF.

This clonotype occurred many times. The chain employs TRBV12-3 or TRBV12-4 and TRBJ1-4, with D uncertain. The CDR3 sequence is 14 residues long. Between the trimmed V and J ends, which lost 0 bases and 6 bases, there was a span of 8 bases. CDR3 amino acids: CASSLASRYEKLFF. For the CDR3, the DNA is TGTGCCAGCAGTTTAGCAAGTCGATATGAAAAACTGTTTTTT.

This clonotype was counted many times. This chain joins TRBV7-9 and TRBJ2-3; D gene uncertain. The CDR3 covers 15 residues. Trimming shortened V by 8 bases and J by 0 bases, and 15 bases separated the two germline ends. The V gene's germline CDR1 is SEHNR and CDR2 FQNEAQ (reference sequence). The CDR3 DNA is TGTGCCAGCGCCCCACCGGGCAGAAGCACAGATACGCAGTATTTT. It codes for CASAPPGRSTDTQYF. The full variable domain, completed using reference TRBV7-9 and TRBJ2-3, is DTGVSQNPRHKITKRGQNVTFRCDPISEHNRLYWYRQTLGQGPEFLTYFQNEAQLEKSRLLSDRFSAERPKGSFSTLEIQRTEQGDSAMYLCASAPPGRSTDTQYFGPGTRLTVL.